The 10 T cell receptor beta chains presented below share a single source sample, sequenced in a study of cytomegalovirus exposure and HLA in healthy donors listed by TCRdb under 2017. Library method: the immunoSEQ multiplex PCR assay. For the multiplex PCR, a mixture combining 60 forward primers for TCR Vbeta segments and 13 reverse primers for TCR Jbeta segments was used. TCRdb limited this immuneACCESS table to in-frame rearrangements with V and J called. A share of clones is missing; checked studies link under half to unresolved V genes, and the rest is unexplained. The sample data list fewer than 200,000 clones, and approximately 80% of these were observed just once. Together, the top ten hold about 2.2% of the sample. The sequencing sample was made of PBMCs. Receptors originate from a woman in her 30s in good health and CMV-seronegative.

The chain combines TRBV18 with TRBJ1-3; D is possibly TRBD1 (5 bases). V shed 0 bases and J shed 3 bases, with 9 bases lying between them. Germline V gene data show CDR1 as KGHSH and CDR2 as LQKENI. This CDR3 has 15 residues. The CDR3 region is CASSPPTGFGNTIYF. In DNA, the CDR3 is TGTGCCAGCTCACCACCAACAGGCTTTGGAAACACCATATATTTT.

The V call is TRBV6-1, the J call TRBJ1-1; 8 nucleotides match TRBD1. The V segment lost 6 bases and the J segment 7 bases; nucleotides outside the gene matches: 10. In germline, CDR1 is MNHNS, CDR2 SASEGT. The CDR3 runs 14 residues. The CDR3, as DNA: TGTGCCAGCAGAGACCAGGGGGCCCGATTTGAAGCTTTCTTT. Its protein product is CASRDQGARFEAFF.

This clone was observed a handful of times. Germline is not matched at one junction end, which may reflect a read error. This rearrangement joins TRBV7-9 to TRBJ1-4, with TRBD1 matching over 7 bases. Looked up from germline, CDR1 is SEHNR and CDR2 is FQNEAQ (reference sequence). The CDR3 has 16 amino acids. The CDR3 is CSSSLGTVATNEKLFF. The CDR3 region has the DNA TGTTCCAGCAGCTTAGGGACAGTTGCAACTAATGAAAAACTGTTTTTT.

V usage is TRBV28 and J usage is TRBJ1-1, with 10 positions matching TRBD1. Germline-derived CDR1 and CDR2 are MDHEN and SYDVKM. Trimming removed 10 bases from V and 2 bases from J; junction bases left unmatched: 10. This CDR3 has 15 amino acids. CDR3: CATTRQGARNTEAFF. The CDR3 bases are TGTGCCACCACAAGACAGGGGGCGCGTAACACTGAAGCTTTCTTT.

This clone was seen just once. The rearrangement links TRBV4-3 to TRBJ2-2; TRBD2 matches 11 bases. CDR3 length: 16 residues. V shed 1 base and J 6 bases; nucleotides not matched to a gene: 4. Germline V gene data show CDR1 as LGHNA and CDR2 as YSLEER. CDR3 amino acids: CASSQVVAGGPGELFF. The CDR3 nucleotides read TGCGCCAGCAGCCAAGTGGTAGCGGGGGGGCCCGGGGAGCTGTTTTTT.

The chain combines TRBV28 with TRBJ1-2; TRBD1 matches 9 bases. J gave up 6 bases and V 5 bases, and 13 bases lay outside the gene matches. The CDR3 is 16 residues long. Looked up from germline, CDR1 is MDHEN and CDR2 is SYDVKM. The CDR3, as DNA: TGTGCCAGCAGTCCCCCCCCCGGGACAGGGAACGATGGCTACACCTTC. Its translation is CASSPPPGTGNDGYTF.

This chain uses TRBV27 with TRBJ1-5; D remains ambiguous. CDR1 is MNHEY and CDR2 is SMNVEV in the germline V gene (reference sequence). There are 15 residues in the CDR3. Trimming took 0 bases from V and 8 from J, leaving 14 bases between them. CDR3 sequence: CASSLSPGGFEPQHF. The CDR3 nucleotides are TGTGCCAGCAGTTTATCCCCCGGAGGATTCGAGCCCCAGCATTTT.

The gene calls are TRBV5-4 and TRBJ2-3; 9 bases fit TRBD1. J gave up 0 bases and V 4 bases, and 6 bases lay outside the gene matches. Germline V gene data show CDR1 as SGHNT and CDR2 as YYREEE (reference sequence). CDR3 length: 16 amino acids. For the CDR3, the DNA is TGTGCCAGCAGCCTTCAACAGGGGGCGAGCACAGATACGCAGTATTTT. Its protein is CASSLQQGASTDTQYF.

This clone was detected only a few times. This chain uses TRBV18 with TRBJ2-7; D possibly corresponds to TRBD1 (6 bases). Germline V gene sequence: CDR1 KGHSH, CDR2 LQKENI. V lost 3 bases, J lost 2 bases, and 8 bases lay in between. This CDR3 comprises 13 residues. The CDR3 DNA reads TGTGCCAGCTCACCGGGACACACCTACGAGCAGTACTTC. Residues: CASSPGHTYEQYF.

V gene TRBV28 combines with J gene TRBJ1-5; D gene ambiguous. Germline-derived CDR1 and CDR2 are MDHEN and SYDVKM. The V end lost 3 bases, the J end lost 7 bases, and 13 bases lay between the germline ends. The CDR3 consists of 14 residues. CDR3 loop: CASSFVGSGQPQHF. The CDR3 region has the DNA TGTGCCAGCAGTTTTGTAGGTTCGGGGCAGCCCCAGCATTTT.